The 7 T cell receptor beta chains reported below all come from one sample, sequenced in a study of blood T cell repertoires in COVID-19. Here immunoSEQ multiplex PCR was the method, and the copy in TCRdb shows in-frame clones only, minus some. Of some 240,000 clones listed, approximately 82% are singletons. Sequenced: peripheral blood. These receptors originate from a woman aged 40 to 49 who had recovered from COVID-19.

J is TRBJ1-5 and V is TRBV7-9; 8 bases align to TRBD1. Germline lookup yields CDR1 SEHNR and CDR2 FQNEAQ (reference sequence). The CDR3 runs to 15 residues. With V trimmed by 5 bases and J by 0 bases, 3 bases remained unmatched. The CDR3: CASSPGTGSNQPQHF. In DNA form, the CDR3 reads TGTGCCAGCAGCCCCGGGACAGGTAGCAATCAGCCCCAGCATTTT.

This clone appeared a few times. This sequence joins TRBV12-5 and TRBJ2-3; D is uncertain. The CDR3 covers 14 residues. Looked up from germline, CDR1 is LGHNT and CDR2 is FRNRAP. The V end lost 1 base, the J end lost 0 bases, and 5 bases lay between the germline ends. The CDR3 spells CASGLGQSTDTQYF. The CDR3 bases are TGTGCTAGTGGTTTGGGGCAAAGCACAGATACGCAGTATTTT.

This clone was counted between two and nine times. CDR3 sequence reads: CASSLRGIGYEQYF. In DNA, the CDR3 is TGTGCCAGCAGCCTAAGGGGGATCGGCTACGAGCAGTACTTC. The J gene is TRBJ2-7, the V gene TRBV3-1 (or the pseudogene TRBV3-2); TRBD1 is a possible D gene (6 bases). Trimming left V 4 bases short and J 3 bases short, with 13 bases between. This CDR3 comprises 14 residues. Germline CDR1 is LGHDT and CDR2 is YNNKEL (reference sequence).

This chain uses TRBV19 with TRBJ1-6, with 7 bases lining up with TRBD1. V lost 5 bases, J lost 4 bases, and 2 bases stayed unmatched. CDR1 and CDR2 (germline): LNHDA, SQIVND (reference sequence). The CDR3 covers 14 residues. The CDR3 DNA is TGTGCCAGTAGTCCGGGACAGTATAATTCACCCCTCCACTTT. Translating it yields CASSPGQYNSPLHF.

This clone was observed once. The CDR3 DNA sequence: TGTGCCAGCAGAACCCAGGGTTTCGAAAAACTGTTTTTT. This translates into CASRTQGFEKLFF. The chain employs TRBV12-3 or TRBV12-4 and TRBJ1-4, with D maybe TRBD1 (5 bases). The CDR3 extends over 13 amino acids. V shed 6 bases and J shed 8 bases, with 13 bases lying between them.

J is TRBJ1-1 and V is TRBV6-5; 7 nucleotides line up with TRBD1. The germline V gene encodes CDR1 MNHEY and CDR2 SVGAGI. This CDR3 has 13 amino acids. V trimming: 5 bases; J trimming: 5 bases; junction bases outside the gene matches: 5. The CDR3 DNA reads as TGTGCCAGCAGTCGACAGGGCGGAACTGAAGCTTTCTTT. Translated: CASSRQGGTEAFF.

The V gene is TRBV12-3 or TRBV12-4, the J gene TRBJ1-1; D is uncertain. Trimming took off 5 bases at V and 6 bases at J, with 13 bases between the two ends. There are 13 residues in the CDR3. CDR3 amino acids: CASSKRVGAEAFF. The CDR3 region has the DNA TGTGCCAGCAGTAAGCGGGTGGGCGCTGAAGCTTTCTTT.